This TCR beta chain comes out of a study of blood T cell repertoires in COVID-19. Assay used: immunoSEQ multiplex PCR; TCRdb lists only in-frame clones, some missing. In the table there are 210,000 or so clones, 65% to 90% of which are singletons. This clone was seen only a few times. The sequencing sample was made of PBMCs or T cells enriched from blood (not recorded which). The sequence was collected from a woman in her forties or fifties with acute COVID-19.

CDR3 nucleotides: TGTGCCAGCAGTGAATGGAGGTACGAGCAGTACTTC. Translation gives CASSEWRYEQYF. The genes are TRBV6-1 and TRBJ2-7; D is possibly TRBD2 (5 bases). This CDR3 contains 12 residues. The V gene's germline CDR1 is MNHNS and CDR2 SASEGT. With 2 bases removed from V and 4 bases from J, the gap between germline ends came to 6 bases.